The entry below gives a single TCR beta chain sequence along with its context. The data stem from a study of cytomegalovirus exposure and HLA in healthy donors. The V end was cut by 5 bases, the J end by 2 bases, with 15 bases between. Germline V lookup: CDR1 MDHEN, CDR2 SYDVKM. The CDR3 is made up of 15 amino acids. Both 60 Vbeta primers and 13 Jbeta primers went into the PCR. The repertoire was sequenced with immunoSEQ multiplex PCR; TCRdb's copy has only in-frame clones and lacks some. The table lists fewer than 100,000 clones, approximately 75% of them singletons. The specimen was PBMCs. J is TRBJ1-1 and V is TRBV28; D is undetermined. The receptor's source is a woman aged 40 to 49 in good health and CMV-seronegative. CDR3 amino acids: CASSPPSPVNTEAFF. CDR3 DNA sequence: TGTGCCAGCAGTCCGCCGTCCCCAGTAAACACTGAAGCTTTCTTT.